These 27 T cell receptor beta chains share one sample of origin, sequenced in a study of shared clonotypes between healthy human individuals. TCRdb's copy holds only in-frame clones and misses some; the assay was immunoSEQ multiplex PCR. The data contain a few million clones, roughly 92% of them singletons. Material for sequencing was naive CD4+ T cells sorted from blood. Subset here: CD45RA+ positively selected. Every receptor here comes from a man between 18 and 29 years old in good health.

V and J are TRBV2 and TRBJ1-2; TRBD1 matches 8 bases. V trimming: 2 bases; J trimming: 7 bases; junction bases outside the gene matches: 3. From germline, CDR1 is SNHLY and CDR2 FYNNEI. The CDR3 runs to 13 residues. This chain's CDR3 is CASSEQGASGYTF. Here the CDR3 DNA reads TGTGCCAGCAGTGAACAGGGGGCGAGTGGCTACACCTTC.

V usage is TRBV18 and J usage is TRBJ1-6, with 7 bases lining up with TRBD1. From germline, CDR1 is KGHSH and CDR2 LQKENI. Trimming at V came to 1 base and at J to 5 bases, leaving 5 bases not matched to a gene. CDR3 length equals 16 residues. The DNA for the CDR3 is TGTGCCAGCTCACCACGCCCCGACAGGGATAATTCACCCCTCCACTTT. Translation: CASSPRPDRDNSPLHF.

This chain connects TRBV5-6 to TRBJ2-2; TRBD2 matches at 8 bases. The CDR3 spans 16 residues. The V and J ends lost 0 bases and 6 bases, in that order; junction bases with no gene match: 7. Per the germline V gene, CDR1 is SGHDT and CDR2 is YYEEEE. The CDR3 loop reads CASSLDAGGIAGELFF. CDR3 nucleotides: TGTGCCAGCAGCTTGGATGCGGGAGGAATTGCCGGGGAGCTGTTTTTT.

This chain uses TRBV6-5 with TRBJ2-7, with TRBD1 matching 8 bases. The CDR3 loop spans 13 amino acids. Germline V CDR1 and CDR2: MNHEY, SVGAGI. Trimming at V came to 3 bases and at J to 6 bases, leaving 4 bases not matched to a gene. The CDR3 sequence is CASSYDRGGEQYF. The CDR3 bases are TGTGCCAGCAGTTATGACAGGGGAGGCGAGCAGTACTTC.

This clone occurred once. This chain joins TRBV18 and TRBJ1-2; D is uncertain. This CDR3 is 12 amino acids long. V was trimmed by 5 bases and J by 5 bases, leaving 9 bases between them. In germline, CDR1 is KGHSH, CDR2 LQKENI. CDR3 residues: CASSLTVYGYTF. The CDR3 DNA reads TGTGCCAGCTCATTGACGGTATATGGCTACACCTTC. Drawing the rest from reference TRBV18 and TRBJ1-2, the complete variable domain is NAGVMQNPRHLVRRRGQEARLRCSPMKGHSHVYWYRQLPEEGLKFMVYLQKENIIDESGMPKERFSAEFPKEGPSILRIQQVVRGDSAAYFCASSLTVYGYTFGSGTRLTVV.

This clone was picked up one time. CDR3 bases: TGTGCCAGCAGTCGCTTGAGGGGGGGGGCAAGGTTCACTGAAGCTTTCTTT. Protein: CASSRLRGGARFTEAFF. The chain links TRBV27 to TRBJ1-1; a possible D gene is TRBD1 (6 bases). The CDR3 totals 17 residues. Trimming stripped 5 bases from V and 4 bases from J, with 23 bases between. CDR1 and CDR2 (germline): MNHEY, SMNVEV (reference sequence).

The J gene is TRBJ1-2, the V gene TRBV19; D possibly corresponds to TRBD1 (5 bases). The germline V gene has CDR1 LNHDA and CDR2 SQIVND (reference sequence). The CDR3 has 17 residues. Trimming stripped 0 bases from V and 4 bases from J, with 18 bases between. This CDR3 is CASSIDLWGESSYGYTF. In DNA form, the CDR3 reads TGTGCCAGTAGTATAGATCTTTGGGGGGAGAGCTCCTATGGCTACACCTTC.

J is TRBJ1-5 and V is TRBV2, with a weak D call TRBD1 (6 bases). The germline V and J ends were trimmed by 7 bases and 0 bases, with 16 bases remaining between them. The CDR3 is made up of 16 amino acids. CDR1 SNHLY and CDR2 FYNNEI come from the germline V gene. The DNA of the CDR3 is TGTGCCAGCAATATACAGGGAGATTATAGCAATCAGCCCCAGCATTTT. Amino acid sequence: CASNIQGDYSNQPQHF.

This clone has a handful of counts. This may arise from a read error, as a much more abundant clone is one base away. V usage is TRBV7-8 and J usage is TRBJ1-1; unclear D gene. V was trimmed by 1 base and J by 1 base, leaving 4 bases between them. Germline V gene lookup returns CDR1 SGHVS and CDR2 FQNEAQ. CDR3 length: 13 amino acids. CDR3 sequence reads: CASSLDPNTEAFF. Here the CDR3 DNA reads TGTGCCAGCAGCTTAGACCCGAACACTGAAGCTTTCTTT.

The chain couples TRBV19 to TRBJ2-2; TRBD1 aligns across 10 bases. The CDR3 contains 15 residues. The V gene end was trimmed by 9 bases and the J gene end by 4 bases; junction bases not matched to a gene: 8. Germline CDR1 LNHDA, CDR2 SQIVND (reference sequence). The CDR3 DNA follows: TGTGCCAGCCGGGACAGGGGTTATAGCACCGGGGAGCTGTTTTTT. The encoded protein is CASRDRGYSTGELFF. The whole variable domain, remainder taken from reference TRBV19 and TRBJ2-2, is DGGITQSPKYLFRKEGQNVTLSCEQNLNHDAMYWYRQDPGQGLRLIYYSQIVNDFQKGDIAEGYSVSREKKESFPLTVTSAQKNPTAFYLCASRDRGYSTGELFFGEGSRLTVL.

The rearrangement joins TRBV5-1 to TRBJ1-3; weak D call: TRBD1 (6 bases). The CDR3 length is 16 residues. V was pared by 3 bases and J by 2 bases, with 15 bases between. Germline CDR1 reads SGHRS; CDR2 reads YFSETQ. The chain's CDR3 is CASSSAGAAAGNTIYF. The CDR3 bases are TGCGCCAGCAGCTCGGCGGGGGCGGCGGCTGGAAACACCATATATTTT.

This chain links TRBV4-1 with TRBJ2-5; D remains ambiguous. Germline V gives CDR1 MGHRA, CDR2 YSYEKL. The CDR3 loop spans 13 amino acids. The V gene lost 1 base and the J gene lost 4 bases, with 7 bases spanning the gap. CDR3 sequence (DNA): TGCGCCAGCAGCCAAGCCCTCGTAGAGACCCAGTACTTC. Amino acids: CASSQALVETQYF.

This clone was seen just once. The chain joins TRBV5-1 to TRBJ1-2; maybe TRBD1 (5 bases). V was cut by 4 bases and J by 5 bases, with 15 bases left in between. The germline gives CDR1 SGHRS, CDR2 YFSETQ. The CDR3 is 14 amino acids. The CDR3 sequence is CASSGTELGYGYTF. Written as DNA, the CDR3 is TGCGCCAGCAGCGGGACTGAACTCGGTTATGGCTACACCTTC.

J is TRBJ2-3 and V is TRBV13; D is possibly TRBD2 (6 bases). CDR1 is PRHDT, CDR2 FYEKMQ, per germline (reference sequence). The ends were cut back, 5 bases at V and 4 bases at J, with 13 bases in the middle. The CDR3 length is 14 residues. CDR3 sequence (DNA): TGTGCCAGCAGCCTACGCCGCGGGGCAGATACGCAGTATTTT. Amino acids: CASSLRRGADTQYF.

A single count supports this clone. The V and J genes are TRBV10-3 and TRBJ2-7; TRBD1 matches at 10 bases. Unmatched junction bases numbered 2, after V lost 3 bases and J lost 0 bases. CDR3 length: 15 residues. Looked up from germline, CDR1 is ENHRY and CDR2 is SYGVKD. The CDR3 is CAISDGTGDSYEQYF. CDR3 DNA: TGTGCCATCAGTGATGGGACAGGGGACTCCTACGAGCAGTACTTC.

The chain has TRBV6-1 and TRBJ2-3, with D possibly being TRBD2 (6 bases). The CDR3 sequence is 14 residues long. From germline, CDR1 is MNHNS and CDR2 SASEGT. V was pared by 7 bases and J by 2 bases, with 13 bases between. The CDR3 spells CASKELAFTDTQYF. CDR3 sequence (DNA): TGTGCCAGCAAGGAACTAGCTTTCACAGATACGCAGTATTTT.

V is TRBV15 and J is TRBJ1-1; TRBD1 is a possible D gene (5 bases). Deletions cut 2 bases from V and 0 bases from J, with 10 bases between. CDR3 length: 15 residues. Germline CDR1 and CDR2: LNHNV and YYDKDF (reference sequence). CDR3 in amino acids: CATSRPGLMNTEAFF. The CDR3, as DNA: TGTGCCACCAGCAGACCGGGACTTATGAACACTGAAGCTTTCTTT.

The chain carries TRBV11-3 and TRBJ2-2; D is undetermined. The CDR3 sequence is 13 residues long. V was cut by 1 base and J by 6 bases, with 6 bases left in between. The germline gives CDR1 SGHNT, CDR2 YENEEA. The CDR3 DNA follows: TGTGCCAGCAGCTTAGGGGCCCCCGGGGAGCTGTTTTTT. Encoded protein: CASSLGAPGELFF. Drawing the rest from reference TRBV11-3 and TRBJ2-2, the complete variable domain is EAGVVQSPRYKIIEKKQPVAFWCNPISGHNTLYWYLQNLGQGPELLIRYENEEAVDDSQLPKDRFSAERLKGVDSTLKIQPAELGDSAVYLCASSLGAPGELFFGEGSRLTVL.

The V and J genes are TRBV6-6 and TRBJ2-1; either TRBD1 or TRBD2 may fit D (5 bases each). This CDR3 comprises 16 residues. Germline loops: CDR1 MNHNY, CDR2 SVGAGI (reference sequence). V gave up 4 bases and J gave up 8 bases, with 21 bases separating them. The CDR3 sequence is CASSSPTSRGRDEQFF. The CDR3, as DNA: TGTGCCAGCAGTTCACCCACGTCCCGGGGCCGGGATGAGCAGTTCTTC.

Details on this clone: Other DNA sequences of this sample code for an identical CDR3. The chain links TRBV10-3 to TRBJ1-4, with TRBD1 identical over 8 bases. Germline V CDR1 and CDR2: ENHRY, SYGVKD. J gave up 8 bases and V 0 bases, and 5 bases lay outside the gene matches. This CDR3 contains 15 residues. In DNA form, the CDR3 reads TGTGCCATCAGTGAGTCAACAGGGGGAAGGGAAAAACTGTTTTTT. It encodes CAISESTGGREKLFF.

The chain has TRBV7-6 and TRBJ1-2; 8 bases fit TRBD1. Germline V gene data show CDR1 as SGHVS and CDR2 as FNYEAQ. This CDR3 has 16 residues. The V segment lost 3 bases and the J segment 6 bases; nucleotides outside the gene matches: 12. The chain's CDR3 is CASSFRRVGQENGYTF. The CDR3 coding sequence is TGTGCCAGCAGCTTCAGGAGAGTGGGACAGGAAAATGGCTACACCTTC.

The gene calls are TRBV9 and TRBJ2-1, with 7 bases identical to TRBD2. The V gene's germline CDR1 is SGDLS and CDR2 YYNGEE. The CDR3 sequence is 15 residues long. With 0 bases clipped from V and 5 bases from J, the junction kept 5 bases outside the gene matches. In DNA, the CDR3 is TGTGCCAGCAGCGTAGGACTAGCAGAGCACAATGAGCAGTTCTTC. Its protein product is CASSVGLAEHNEQFF.

V and J are TRBV7-8 and TRBJ2-3; possibly TRBD2 for D (6 bases). CDR1 is SGHVS, CDR2 FQNEAQ, per germline. The CDR3 loop spans 15 amino acids. The ends were cut back, 0 bases at V and 2 bases at J, with 9 bases in the middle. This CDR3 is CASSLAGTYTDTQYF. The CDR3 DNA reads TGTGCCAGCAGCTTAGCCGGGACTTACACAGATACGCAGTATTTT.

This chain links TRBV6-5 with TRBJ1-1; D is perhaps TRBD1 (5 bases). The CDR3 is made up of 15 amino acids. The germline gives CDR1 MNHEY, CDR2 SVGAGI. V shed 0 bases and J shed 0 bases, with 8 bases lying between them. The CDR3 DNA sequence: TGTGCCAGCAGTTACTCGAGGGGCATGAACACTGAAGCTTTCTTT. The encoded protein is CASSYSRGMNTEAFF.

The rearrangement joins TRBV4-2 to TRBJ2-7; 8 bases match TRBD1. The germline V gene has CDR1 LGHNA and CDR2 YNFKEQ. The CDR3 is 15 amino acids. The V gene end was trimmed by 4 bases and the J gene end by 6 bases; junction bases not matched to a gene: 11. CDR3 sequence (DNA): TGTGCCAGCAGCCCGGCCGCCGGGACAGGAGGCGAGCAGTACTTC. Protein product: CASSPAAGTGGEQYF.

The V and J genes are TRBV5-1 and TRBJ1-1, with 7 bases that match TRBD1. The CDR3 length is 15 residues. Unmatched junction bases numbered 5, after V lost 3 bases and J lost 0 bases. CDR1 SGHRS and CDR2 YFSETQ come from the germline V gene. CDR3: CASSYDDRVNTEAFF. CDR3 coding DNA: TGCGCCAGCAGCTACGATGACAGGGTGAACACTGAAGCTTTCTTT.

The rearrangement uses TRBV2 and TRBJ2-5, with D perhaps matching TRBD1 (6 bases). This CDR3 comprises 15 residues. Germline V gives CDR1 SNHLY, CDR2 FYNNEI. Trimming cost V 6 bases and J 4 bases, with 18 bases left between them. The CDR3 nucleotides read TGTGCCAGCAGCCGGGACCTACAGGGTGGAGAGACCCAGTACTTC. It codes for CASSRDLQGGETQYF.